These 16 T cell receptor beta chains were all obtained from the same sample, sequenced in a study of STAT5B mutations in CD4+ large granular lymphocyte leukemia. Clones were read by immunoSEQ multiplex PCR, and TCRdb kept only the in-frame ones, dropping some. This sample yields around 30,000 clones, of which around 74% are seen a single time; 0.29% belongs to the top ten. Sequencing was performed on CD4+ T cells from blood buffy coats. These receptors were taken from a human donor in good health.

DNA for the CDR3: TGTGCCATAGCCTCGAGCGGGGGCAATCAGCCCCAGCATTTT. Amino acids: CAIASSGGNQPQHF. This chain links TRBV6-1 with TRBJ1-5; D remains unclear. The V gene's germline CDR1 is MNHNS and CDR2 SASEGT. The CDR3 sequence is 14 residues long. The V gene lost 10 bases and the J gene lost 2 bases, with 15 bases spanning the gap.

The DNA of the CDR3 is TGTGCCAGCAGCTTAGTCAACACCGGGGAGCTGTTTTTT. Amino acids: CASSLVNTGELFF. This sequence joins TRBV11-1 and TRBJ2-2; D is unresolved. This CDR3 spans 13 amino acids. Germline V gene sequence: CDR1 SGHAT, CDR2 FQDESV (reference sequence). V was trimmed by 1 base and J by 2 bases, leaving 2 bases between them.

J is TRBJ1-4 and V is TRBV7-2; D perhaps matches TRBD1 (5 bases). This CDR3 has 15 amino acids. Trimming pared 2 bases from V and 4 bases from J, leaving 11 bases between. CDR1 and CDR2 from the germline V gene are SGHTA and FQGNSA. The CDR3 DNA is TGTGCCAGCAGCTTACGCGGCCAGGGTAATGAAAAACTGTTTTTT. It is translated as CASSLRGQGNEKLFF.

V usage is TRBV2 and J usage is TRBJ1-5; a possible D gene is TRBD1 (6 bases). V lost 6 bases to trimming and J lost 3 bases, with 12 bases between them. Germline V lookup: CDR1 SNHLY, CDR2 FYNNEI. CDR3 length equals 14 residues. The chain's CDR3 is CASRGDTLNQPQHF. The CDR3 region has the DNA TGTGCCAGCAGGGGGGACACTCTCAATCAGCCCCAGCATTTT. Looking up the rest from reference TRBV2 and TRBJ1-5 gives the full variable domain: EPEVTQTPSHQVTQMGQEVILRCVPISNHLYFYWYRQILGQKVEFLVSFYNNEISEKSEIFDDQFSVERPDGSNFTLKIRSTKLEDSAMYFCASRGDTLNQPQHFGDGTRLSIL.

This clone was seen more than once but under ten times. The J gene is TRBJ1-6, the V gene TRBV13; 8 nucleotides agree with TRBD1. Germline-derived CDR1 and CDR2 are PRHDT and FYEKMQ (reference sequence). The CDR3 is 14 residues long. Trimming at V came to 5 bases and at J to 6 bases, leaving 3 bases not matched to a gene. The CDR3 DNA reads TGTGCCAGCAGCAAAGGACAGGGTAATTCACCCCTCCACTTT. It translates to CASSKGQGNSPLHF.

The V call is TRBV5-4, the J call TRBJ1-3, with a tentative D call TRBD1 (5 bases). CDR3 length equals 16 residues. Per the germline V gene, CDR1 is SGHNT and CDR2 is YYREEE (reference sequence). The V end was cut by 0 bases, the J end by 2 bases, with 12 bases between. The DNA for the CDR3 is TGTGCCAGCAGCTTGGACAAGGGGAGGACTGGAAACACCATATATTTT. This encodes CASSLDKGRTGNTIYF.

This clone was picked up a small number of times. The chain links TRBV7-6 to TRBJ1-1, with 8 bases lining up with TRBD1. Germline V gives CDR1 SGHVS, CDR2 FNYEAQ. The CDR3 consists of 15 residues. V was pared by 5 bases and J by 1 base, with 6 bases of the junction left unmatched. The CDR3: CASSKGRGQNTEAFF. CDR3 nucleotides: TGTGCCAGCAGCAAAGGCAGGGGGCAGAACACTGAAGCTTTCTTT.

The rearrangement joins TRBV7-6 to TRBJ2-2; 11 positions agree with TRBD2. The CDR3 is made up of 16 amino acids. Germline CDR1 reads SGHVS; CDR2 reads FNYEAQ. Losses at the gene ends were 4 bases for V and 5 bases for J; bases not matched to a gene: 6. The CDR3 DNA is TGTGCCAGCAGCTCTATAGCGGGAGGGCCGACCGGGGAGCTGTTTTTT. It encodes CASSSIAGGPTGELFF.

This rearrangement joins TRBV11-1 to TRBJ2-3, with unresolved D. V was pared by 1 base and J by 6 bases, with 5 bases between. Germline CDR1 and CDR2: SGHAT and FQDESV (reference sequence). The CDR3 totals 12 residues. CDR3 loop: CASSLGQDTQYF. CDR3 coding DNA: TGTGCCAGCAGCTTAGGCCAGGATACGCAGTATTTT.

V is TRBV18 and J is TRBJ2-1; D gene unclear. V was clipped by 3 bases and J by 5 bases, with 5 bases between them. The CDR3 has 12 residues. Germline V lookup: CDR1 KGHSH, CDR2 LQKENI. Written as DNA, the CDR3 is TGTGCCAGCTCACCGATTGACAATGAGCAGTTCTTC. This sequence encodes CASSPIDNEQFF.

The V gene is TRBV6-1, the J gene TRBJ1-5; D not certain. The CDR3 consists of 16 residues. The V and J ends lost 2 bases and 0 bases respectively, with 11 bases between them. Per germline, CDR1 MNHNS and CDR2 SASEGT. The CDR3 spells CASSEPHADSNQPQHF. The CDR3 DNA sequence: TGTGCCAGCAGTGAACCTCATGCGGATAGCAATCAGCCCCAGCATTTT.

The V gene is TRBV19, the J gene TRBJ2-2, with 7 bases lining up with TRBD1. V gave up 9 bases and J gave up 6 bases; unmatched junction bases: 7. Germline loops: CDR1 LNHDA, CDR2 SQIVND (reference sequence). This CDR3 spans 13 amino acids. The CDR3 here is CARRQGRAGELFF. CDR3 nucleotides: TGTGCCAGGAGACAGGGCCGGGCCGGGGAGCTGTTTTTT.

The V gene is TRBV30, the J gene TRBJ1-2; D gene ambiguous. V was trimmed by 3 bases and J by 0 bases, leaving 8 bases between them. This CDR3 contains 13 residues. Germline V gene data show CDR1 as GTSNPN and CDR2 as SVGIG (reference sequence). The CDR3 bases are TGTGCCTGGAGACAGAGCGCTAACTATGGCTACACCTTC. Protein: CAWRQSANYGYTF.

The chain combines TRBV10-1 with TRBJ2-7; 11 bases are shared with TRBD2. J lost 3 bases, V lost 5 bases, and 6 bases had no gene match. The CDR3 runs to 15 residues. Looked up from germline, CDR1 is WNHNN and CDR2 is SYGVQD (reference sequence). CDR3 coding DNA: TGCGCCAGCAGTAAGACTAGCGGGGCTTTCTACGAGCAGTACTTC. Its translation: CASSKTSGAFYEQYF.

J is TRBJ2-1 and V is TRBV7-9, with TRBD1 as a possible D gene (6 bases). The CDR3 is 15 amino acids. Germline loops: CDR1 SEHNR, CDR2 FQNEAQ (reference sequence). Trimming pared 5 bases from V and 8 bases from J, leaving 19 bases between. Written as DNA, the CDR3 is TGTGCCAGCAGCCATTCAGGGGTGCGGGCGGATGAGCAGTTCTTC. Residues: CASSHSGVRADEQFF.

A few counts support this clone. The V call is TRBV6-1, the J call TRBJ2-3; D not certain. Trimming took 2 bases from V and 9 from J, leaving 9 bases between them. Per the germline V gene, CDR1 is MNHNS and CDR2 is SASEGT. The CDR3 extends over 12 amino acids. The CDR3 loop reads CASSEYGTTQYF. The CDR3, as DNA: TGTGCCAGCAGTGAATACGGAACCACGCAGTATTTT.